The 11 T cell receptor beta chains below were found in one sample sequenced in a study of T cells in Graves' hyperthyroidism and ophthalmopathy. Amplification yielded TCR beta CDR3 regions, with RNA transcripts as the source. The study used the HTBI primer set for a first-round RT-PCR of the TCR CDR3. TCRdb re-derived calls from the multiplex PCR reads in MiXCR, one entry per CDR3 protein. The sample includes fewer than 750,000 distinct CDR3 sequences, roughly 50% of them seen just once. Sequenced: peripheral blood or thyroid tissue (not recorded which). All receptors come from a woman in her late teens or twenties with Graves' hyperthyroidism.

The J gene is TRBJ1-2, the V gene TRBV29-1, with 9 bases fitting TRBD1. The germline gives CDR1 SQVTM, CDR2 ANQGSEA. CDR3 length: 13 residues. The V segment lost 8 bases and the J segment 8 bases; nucleotides outside the gene matches: 12. In nucleotides, the CDR3 is TGCAGCAGCCAACAGGGACAGGGAAGAGGCTACACCTTC. Translating gives CSSQQGQGRGYTF.

V gene TRBV20-1 combines with J gene TRBJ2-3; TRBD2 might be the D (5 bases). Trimming removed 5 bases from V and 4 bases from J, with 13 bases in between. CDR1 and CDR2 (germline): DFQATT, SNEGSKA (reference sequence). The CDR3 length is 13 residues. CDR3 sequence: CSAGSGPPDTQYF. In DNA form, the CDR3 reads TGCAGTGCTGGAAGCGGACCCCCAGATACGCAGTATTTT.

This clonotype was picked up many times. The CDR3 DNA reads TGCAGTGCTAGAGAGCGGGGCCGGGATGGCTACACCTTC. This sequence encodes CSARERGRDGYTF. The chain joins TRBV20-1 to TRBJ1-2, with D possibly being TRBD1 (5 bases). Germline V gene lookup returns CDR1 DFQATT and CDR2 SNEGSKA (reference sequence). V was pared by 0 bases and J by 6 bases, with 11 bases between. This CDR3 comprises 13 residues.

There are a few counts of this clonotype. The J gene is TRBJ2-1, the V gene TRBV15; TRBD2 might be the D (6 bases). V was trimmed by 1 base and J by 2 bases, leaving 12 bases between them. The germline V gene has CDR1 LNHNV and CDR2 YYDKDF (reference sequence). The CDR3 has 16 amino acids. CDR3 protein: CATSRVSGLPYNEQFF. CDR3 DNA sequence: TGTGCCACCAGCAGAGTTTCGGGACTCCCCTACAATGAGCAGTTCTTC. Complete variable domain (other parts from reference TRBV15 and TRBJ2-1): DAMVIQNPRYQVTQFGKPVTLSCSQTLNHNVMYWYQQKSSQAPKLLFHYYDKDFNNEADTPDNFQSRRPNTSFCFLDIRSPGLGDTAMYLCATSRVSGLPYNEQFFGPGTRLTVL.

Worth noting for this clonotype: Mismatch with germline at one junction end may stem from a read error. This chain connects TRBV4-3 to TRBJ2-5; 7 positions match TRBD2. Per germline, CDR1 LGHNA and CDR2 YSLEER. There are 15 residues in the CDR3. CDR3 sequence: CASSQDPGRGGSLFF. In nucleotides, the CDR3 is TGCGCCAGCAGCCAAGATCCTGGTCGAGGCGGGAGCCTGTTCTTC.

This clonotype was detected many times. The chain joins TRBV5-1 to TRBJ2-7; 10 bases are shared with TRBD2. Germline trimming cut 4 bases from V and 5 bases from J; bases unmatched to any gene: 6. Germline V gene data show CDR1 as SGHRS and CDR2 as YFSETQ. CDR3 length: 14 residues. CDR3 bases: TGCGCCAGCAGCCTCGGACTAGCGGCCGACGAGCAGTACTTC. Translating it yields CASSLGLAADEQYF.

The V call is TRBV29-1, the J call TRBJ2-5, with 9 bases identical to TRBD2. CDR3 size: 14 residues. CDR1 is SQVTM, CDR2 ANQGSEA, per germline. J gave up 2 bases and V 5 bases, and 6 bases lay outside the gene matches. The CDR3 reads CSVFLAGQQETQYF. The CDR3 region has the DNA TGCAGCGTTTTTCTAGCGGGACAACAAGAGACCCAGTACTTC.

This clonotype was counted a few times. Because the CDR3 is missing its conserved closing phenylalanine or tryptophan, this is likely a read error. V and J are TRBV4-1 and TRBJ2-1; TRBD2 agrees at 10 bases. In germline, CDR1 is MGHRA, CDR2 YSYEKL. Trimming cost V 4 bases and J 3 bases; bases outside gene matches: 6. The length of the CDR3 is 16 residues. CDR3 nucleotide sequence: TGCGCCAGCAGCCGGAACGGACTAGCGGTCTACAATGAGCAGTTCTCC. As protein: CASSRNGLAVYNEQFS.

With respect to this clonotype: The junction shows a germline mismatch at one end, possibly a read error. This chain uses TRBV12-3 or TRBV12-4 with TRBJ1-2; D gene unclear. The CDR3 extends over 13 amino acids. In DNA form, the CDR3 reads TGTGCCGGCAGTTTACAGACTCCCTGGGGCTACACCTTC. It is translated as CAGSLQTPWGYTF.

This clonotype was counted ten times or more. V usage is TRBV7-9 and J usage is TRBJ2-7; TRBD1 agrees at 12 bases. The ends lost 6 bases at V and 6 bases at J; junction bases unmatched: 6. The CDR3 contains 14 residues. The germline gives CDR1 SEHNR, CDR2 FQNEAQ (reference sequence). CDR3 sequence reads: CASRPGTGGLEQYF. The CDR3 region has the DNA TGTGCCAGCAGGCCAGGGACAGGGGGCCTCGAGCAGTACTTC.

The rearrangement joins TRBV6-2 or TRBV6-3 to TRBJ2-7; 7 nucleotides align to TRBD1. V dropped 3 bases and J dropped 1; count of bases not matched to a gene: 9. There are 16 residues in the CDR3. CDR1 is MNHEY and CDR2 is SVGEGT in the germline V gene. CDR3 in DNA: TGTGCCAGCAGTTATGGCTGGACAGGCATTTCCTACGAGCAGTACTTC. The encoded protein is CASSYGWTGISYEQYF.